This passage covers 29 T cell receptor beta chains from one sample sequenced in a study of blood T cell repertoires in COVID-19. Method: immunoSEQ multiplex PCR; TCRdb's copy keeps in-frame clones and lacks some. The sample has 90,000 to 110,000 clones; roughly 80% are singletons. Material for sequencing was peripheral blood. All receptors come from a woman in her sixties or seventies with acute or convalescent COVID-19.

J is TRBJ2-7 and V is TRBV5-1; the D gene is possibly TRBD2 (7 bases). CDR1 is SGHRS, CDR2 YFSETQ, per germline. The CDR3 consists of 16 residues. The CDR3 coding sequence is TGCCCCCGCTTGCGCCGTTGGGGGGGCCCGGGGTGGGAGCAGTACTTC. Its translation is CPRLRRWGGPGWEQYF.

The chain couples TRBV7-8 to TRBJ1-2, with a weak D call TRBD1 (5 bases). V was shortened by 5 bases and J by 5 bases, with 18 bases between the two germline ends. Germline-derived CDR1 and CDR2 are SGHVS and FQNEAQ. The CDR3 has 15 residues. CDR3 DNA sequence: TGTGCCAGCAGCCCCGGGGCGGGGACTGGTTATGGCTACACCTTC. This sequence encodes CASSPGAGTGYGYTF. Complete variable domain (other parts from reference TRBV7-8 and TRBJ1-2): GAGVSQSPRYKVAKRGQDVALRCDPISGHVSLFWYQQALGQGPEFLTYFQNEAQLDKSGLPSDRFFAERPEGSVSTLKIQRTQQEDSAVYLCASSPGAGTGYGYTFGSGTRLTVV.

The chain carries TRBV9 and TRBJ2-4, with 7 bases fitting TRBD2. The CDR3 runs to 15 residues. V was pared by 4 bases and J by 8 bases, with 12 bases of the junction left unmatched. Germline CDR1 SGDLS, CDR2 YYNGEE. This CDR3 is CASSPPWGRGDIQYF. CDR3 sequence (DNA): TGTGCCAGCAGCCCTCCCTGGGGGAGGGGCGACATTCAGTACTTC.

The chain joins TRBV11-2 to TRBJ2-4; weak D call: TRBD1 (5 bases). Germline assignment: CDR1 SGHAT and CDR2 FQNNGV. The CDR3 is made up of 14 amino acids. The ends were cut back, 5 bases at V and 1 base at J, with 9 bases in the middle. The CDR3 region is CASSPQAAKNIQYF. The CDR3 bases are TGTGCCAGCAGCCCACAGGCGGCCAAAAACATTCAGTACTTC.

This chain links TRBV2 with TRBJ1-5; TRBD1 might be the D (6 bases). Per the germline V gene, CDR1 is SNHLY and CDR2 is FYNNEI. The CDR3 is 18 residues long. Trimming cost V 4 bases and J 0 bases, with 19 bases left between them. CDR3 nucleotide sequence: TGTGCCAGCAGTGTCGTCCAGGGGACGGGGCGTAGCAATCAGCCCCAGCATTTT. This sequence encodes CASSVVQGTGRSNQPQHF.

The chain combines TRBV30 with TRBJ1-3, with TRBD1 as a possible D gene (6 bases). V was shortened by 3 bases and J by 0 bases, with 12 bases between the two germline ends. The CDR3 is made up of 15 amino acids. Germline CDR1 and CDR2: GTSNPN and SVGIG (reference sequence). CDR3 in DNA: TGTGCCTGGAGGGGGGACACTTACTCTGGAAACACCATATATTTT. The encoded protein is CAWRGDTYSGNTIYF.

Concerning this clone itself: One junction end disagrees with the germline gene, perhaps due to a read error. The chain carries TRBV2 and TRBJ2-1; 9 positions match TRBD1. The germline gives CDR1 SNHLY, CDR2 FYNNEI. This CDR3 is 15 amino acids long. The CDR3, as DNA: TGTGCCAGCAGGGAAGGGACAGGGACGTACAATGAGCAGTTCTTC. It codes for CASREGTGTYNEQFF.

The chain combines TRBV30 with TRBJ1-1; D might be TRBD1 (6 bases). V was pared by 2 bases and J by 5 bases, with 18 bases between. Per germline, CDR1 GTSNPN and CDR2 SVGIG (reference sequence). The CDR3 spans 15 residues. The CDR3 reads CAWSIGGPSRTEAFF. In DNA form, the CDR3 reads TGTGCCTGGAGTATCGGGGGGCCCTCTCGGACTGAAGCTTTCTTT.

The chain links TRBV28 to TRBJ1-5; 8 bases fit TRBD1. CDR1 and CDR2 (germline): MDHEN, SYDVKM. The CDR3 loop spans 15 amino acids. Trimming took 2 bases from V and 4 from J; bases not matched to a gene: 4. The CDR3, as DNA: TGTGCCAGCAGTTTAGGACAGGGAGGGAATCAGCCCCAGCATTTT. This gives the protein CASSLGQGGNQPQHF.

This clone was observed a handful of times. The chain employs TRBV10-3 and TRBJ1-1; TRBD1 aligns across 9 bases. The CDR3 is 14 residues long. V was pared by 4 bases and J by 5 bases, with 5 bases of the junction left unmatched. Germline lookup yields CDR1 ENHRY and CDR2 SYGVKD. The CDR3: CAISVQGQGTEAFF. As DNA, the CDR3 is TGTGCCATCAGTGTTCAGGGACAGGGAACTGAAGCTTTCTTT.

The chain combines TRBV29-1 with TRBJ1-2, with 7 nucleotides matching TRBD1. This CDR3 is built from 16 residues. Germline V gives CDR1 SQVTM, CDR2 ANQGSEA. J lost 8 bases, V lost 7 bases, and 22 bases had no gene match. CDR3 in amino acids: CSARVMLDRRSRGYTF. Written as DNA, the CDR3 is TGCAGCGCCCGGGTAATGCTGGACAGGCGTTCGAGAGGCTACACCTTC.

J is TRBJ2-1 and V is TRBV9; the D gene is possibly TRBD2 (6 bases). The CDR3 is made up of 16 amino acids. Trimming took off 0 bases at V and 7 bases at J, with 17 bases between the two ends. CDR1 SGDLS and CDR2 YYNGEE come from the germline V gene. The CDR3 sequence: CASSVGGDGLYNEQFF. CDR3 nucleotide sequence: TGTGCCAGCAGCGTAGGGGGGGATGGACTTTATAATGAGCAGTTCTTC. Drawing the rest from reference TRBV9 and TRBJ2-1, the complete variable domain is DSGVTQTPKHLITATGQRVTLRCSPRSGDLSVYWYQQSLDQGLQFLIQYYNGEERAKGNILERFSAQQFPDLHSELNLSSLELGDSALYFCASSVGGDGLYNEQFFGPGTRLTVL.

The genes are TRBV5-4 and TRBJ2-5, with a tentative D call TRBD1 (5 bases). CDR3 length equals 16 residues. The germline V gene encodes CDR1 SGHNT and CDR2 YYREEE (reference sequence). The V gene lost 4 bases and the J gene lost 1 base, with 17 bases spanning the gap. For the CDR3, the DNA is TGTGCCAGCAGCCTCAGGGTTGGTTGGGGCCAAGAGACCCAGTACTTC. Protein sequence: CASSLRVGWGQETQYF.

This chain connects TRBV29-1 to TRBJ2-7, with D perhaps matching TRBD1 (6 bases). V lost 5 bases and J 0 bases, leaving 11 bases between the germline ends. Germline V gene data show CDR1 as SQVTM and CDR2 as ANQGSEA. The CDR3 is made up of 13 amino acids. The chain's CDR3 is CSVTTGISYEQYF. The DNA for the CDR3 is TGCAGCGTTACGACAGGAATCTCCTACGAGCAGTACTTC.

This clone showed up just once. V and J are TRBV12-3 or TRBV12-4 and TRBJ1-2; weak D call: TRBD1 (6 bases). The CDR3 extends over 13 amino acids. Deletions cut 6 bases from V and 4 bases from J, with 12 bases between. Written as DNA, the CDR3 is TGTGCCAGCAGGGGGGCAGGAGCCTATGGCTACACCTTC. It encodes CASRGAGAYGYTF.

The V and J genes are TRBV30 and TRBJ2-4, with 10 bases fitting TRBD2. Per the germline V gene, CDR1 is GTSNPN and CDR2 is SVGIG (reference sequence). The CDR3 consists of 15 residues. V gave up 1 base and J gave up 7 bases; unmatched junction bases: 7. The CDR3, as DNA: TGTGCCTGGAGTGCCCTAGCGGGGGAGAGGAACATTCAGTACTTC. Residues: CAWSALAGERNIQYF.

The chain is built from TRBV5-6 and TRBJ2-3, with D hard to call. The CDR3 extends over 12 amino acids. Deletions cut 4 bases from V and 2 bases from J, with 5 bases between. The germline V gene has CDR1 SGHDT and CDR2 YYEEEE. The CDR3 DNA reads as TGTGCCAGCAGCGGCCTCACAGATACGCAGTATTTT. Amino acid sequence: CASSGLTDTQYF.

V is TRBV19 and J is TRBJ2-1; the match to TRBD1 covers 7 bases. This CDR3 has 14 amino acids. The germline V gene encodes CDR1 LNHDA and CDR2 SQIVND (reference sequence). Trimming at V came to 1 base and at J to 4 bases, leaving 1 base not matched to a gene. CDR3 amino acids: CASSIVQGYNEQFF. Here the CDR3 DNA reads TGTGCCAGTAGTATAGTACAGGGGTACAATGAGCAGTTCTTC. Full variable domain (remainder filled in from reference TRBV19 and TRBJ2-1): DGGITQSPKYLFRKEGQNVTLSCEQNLNHDAMYWYRQDPGQGLRLIYYSQIVNDFQKGDIAEGYSVSREKKESFPLTVTSAQKNPTAFYLCASSIVQGYNEQFFGPGTRLTVL.

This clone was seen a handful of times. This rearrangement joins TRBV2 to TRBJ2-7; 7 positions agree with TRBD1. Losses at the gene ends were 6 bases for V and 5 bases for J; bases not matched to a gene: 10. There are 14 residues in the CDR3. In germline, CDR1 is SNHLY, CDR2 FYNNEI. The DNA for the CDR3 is TGTGCCAGCAGGACAGGGATAAGTCTCGACGAGCAGTACTTC. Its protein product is CASRTGISLDEQYF.

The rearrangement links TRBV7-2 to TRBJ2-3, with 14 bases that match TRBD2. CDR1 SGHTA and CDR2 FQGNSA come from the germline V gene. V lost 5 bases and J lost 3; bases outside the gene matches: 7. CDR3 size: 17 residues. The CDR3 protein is CASSARTSGGLTDTQYF. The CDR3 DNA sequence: TGTGCCAGCAGCGCGCGGACTAGCGGGGGGCTAACAGATACGCAGTATTTT. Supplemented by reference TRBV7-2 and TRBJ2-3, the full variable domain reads GAGVSQSPSNKVTEKGKDVELRCDPISGHTALYWYRQSLGQGLEFLIYFQGNSAPDKSGLPSDRFSAERTGGSVSTLTIQRTQQEDSAVYLCASSARTSGGLTDTQYFGPGTRLTVL.

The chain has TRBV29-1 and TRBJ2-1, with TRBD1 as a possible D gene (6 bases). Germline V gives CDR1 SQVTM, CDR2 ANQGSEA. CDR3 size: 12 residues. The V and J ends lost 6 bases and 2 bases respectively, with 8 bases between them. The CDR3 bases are TGCAGCGTCACAGGGACCTACAATGAGCAGTTCTTC. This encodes CSVTGTYNEQFF.

CDR3 sequence: CASGRDRGETQYF. The CDR3 DNA is TGTGCTAGTGGCCGGGACAGGGGAGAGACCCAGTACTTC. The V gene is TRBV12-5, the J gene TRBJ2-5, with TRBD1 matching 10 bases. J lost 4 bases, V lost 6 bases, and 2 bases had no gene match. CDR3 length equals 13 residues. Germline CDR1 and CDR2: LGHNT and FRNRAP.

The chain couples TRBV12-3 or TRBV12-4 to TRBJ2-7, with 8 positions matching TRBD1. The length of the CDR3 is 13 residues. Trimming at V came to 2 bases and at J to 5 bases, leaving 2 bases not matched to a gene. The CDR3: CASSLRTGNEQYF. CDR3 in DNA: TGTGCCAGCAGTTTACGGACAGGGAACGAGCAGTACTTC.

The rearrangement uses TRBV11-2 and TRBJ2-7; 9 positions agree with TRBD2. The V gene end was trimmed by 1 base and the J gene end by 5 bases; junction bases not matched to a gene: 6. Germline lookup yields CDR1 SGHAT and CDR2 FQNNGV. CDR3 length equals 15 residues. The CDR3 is CASSLVRGGHDEQYF. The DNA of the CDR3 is TGTGCCAGCAGCTTAGTGCGGGGGGGCCACGACGAGCAGTACTTC.

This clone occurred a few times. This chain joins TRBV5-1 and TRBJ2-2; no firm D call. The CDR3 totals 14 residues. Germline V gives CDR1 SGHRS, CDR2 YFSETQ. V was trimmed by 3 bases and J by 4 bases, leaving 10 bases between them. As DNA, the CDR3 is TGCGCCAGCAGCTCGAGGCAGTCCACCGGGGAGCTGTTTTTT. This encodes CASSSRQSTGELFF.

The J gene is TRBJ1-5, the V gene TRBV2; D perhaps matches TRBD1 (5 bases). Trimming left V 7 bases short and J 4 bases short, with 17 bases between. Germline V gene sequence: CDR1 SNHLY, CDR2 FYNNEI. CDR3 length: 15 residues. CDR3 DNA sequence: TGTGCCAGCAAAAGCCAGGGTTTATCAAATCAGCCCCAGCATTTT. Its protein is CASKSQGLSNQPQHF.

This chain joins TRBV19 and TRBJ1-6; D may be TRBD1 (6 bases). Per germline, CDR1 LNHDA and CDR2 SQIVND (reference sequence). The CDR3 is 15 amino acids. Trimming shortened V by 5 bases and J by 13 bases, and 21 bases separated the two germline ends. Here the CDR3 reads CASSRGNYREWPLHF. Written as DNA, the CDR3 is TGTGCCAGTAGTCGGGGAAATTACAGGGAATGGCCCCTCCACTTT. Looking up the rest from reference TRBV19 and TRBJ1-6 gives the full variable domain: DGGITQSPKYLFRKEGQNVTLSCEQNLNHDAMYWYRQDPGQGLRLIYYSQIVNDFQKGDIAEGYSVSREKKESFPLTVTSAQKNPTAFYLCASSRGNYREWPLHFGNGTRLTVT.

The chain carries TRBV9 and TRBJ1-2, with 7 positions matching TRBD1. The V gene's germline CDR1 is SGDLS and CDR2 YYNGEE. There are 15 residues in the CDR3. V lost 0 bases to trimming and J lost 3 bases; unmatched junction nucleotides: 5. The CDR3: CASSVASRGDYGYTF. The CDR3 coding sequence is TGTGCCAGCAGCGTAGCATCCAGGGGGGACTATGGCTACACCTTC.

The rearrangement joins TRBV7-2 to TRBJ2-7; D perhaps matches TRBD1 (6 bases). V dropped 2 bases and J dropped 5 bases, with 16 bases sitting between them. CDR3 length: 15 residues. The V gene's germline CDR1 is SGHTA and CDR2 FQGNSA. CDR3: CASSLRPRDTHEQYF. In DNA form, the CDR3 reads TGTGCCAGCAGCTTAAGGCCCCGGGACACCCACGAGCAGTACTTC.